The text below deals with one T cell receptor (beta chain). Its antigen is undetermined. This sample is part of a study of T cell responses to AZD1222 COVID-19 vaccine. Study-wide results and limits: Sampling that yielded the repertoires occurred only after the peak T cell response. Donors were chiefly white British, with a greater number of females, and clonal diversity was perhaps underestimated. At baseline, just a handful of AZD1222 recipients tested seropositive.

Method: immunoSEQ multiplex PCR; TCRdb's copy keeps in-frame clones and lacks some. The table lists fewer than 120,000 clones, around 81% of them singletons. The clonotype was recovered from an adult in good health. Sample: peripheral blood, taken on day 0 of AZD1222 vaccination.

CDR3 bases: TGTGCCAGCAGTTTATCGGGGCAGATCAAAAACATTCAGTACTTC. Translated, it gives CASSLSGQIKNIQYF. This chain uses TRBV28 with TRBJ2-4; the D call may be TRBD1 or TRBD2 (5 bases each). This CDR3 has 15 residues. Germline lookup yields CDR1 MDHEN and CDR2 SYDVKM. Trimming left V 1 base short and J 3 bases short, with 10 bases between.